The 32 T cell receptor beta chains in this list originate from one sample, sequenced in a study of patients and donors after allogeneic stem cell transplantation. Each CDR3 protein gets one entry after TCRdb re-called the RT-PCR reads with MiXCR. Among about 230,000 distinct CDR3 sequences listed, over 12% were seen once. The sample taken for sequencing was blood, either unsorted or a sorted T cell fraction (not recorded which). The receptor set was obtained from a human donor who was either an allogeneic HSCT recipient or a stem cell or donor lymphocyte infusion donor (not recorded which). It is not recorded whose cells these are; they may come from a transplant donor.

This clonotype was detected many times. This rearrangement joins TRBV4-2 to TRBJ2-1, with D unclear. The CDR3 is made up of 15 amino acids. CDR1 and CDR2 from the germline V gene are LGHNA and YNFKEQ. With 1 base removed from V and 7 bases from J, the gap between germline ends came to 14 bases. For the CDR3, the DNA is TGTGCCAGCAGCCAAGTAAGGACCTTCGGGAATGAGCAGTTCTTC. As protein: CASSQVRTFGNEQFF.

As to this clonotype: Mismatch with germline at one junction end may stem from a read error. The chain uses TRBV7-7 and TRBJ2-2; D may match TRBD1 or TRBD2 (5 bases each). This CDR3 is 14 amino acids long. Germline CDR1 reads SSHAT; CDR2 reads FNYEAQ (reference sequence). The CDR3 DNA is TGTGCTAGCAGCTTAGCGCCAGGGACCGGGGAGCTGTTTTTT. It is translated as CASSLAPGTGELFF.

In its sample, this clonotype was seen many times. CDR3 in DNA: TGTGCCAGCAGTTTAGGTGAAGGAAACACCATATATTTT. Protein product: CASSLGEGNTIYF. The chain is built from TRBV12-3 or TRBV12-4 and TRBJ1-3, with D unresolved. Trimming removed 1 base from V and 4 bases from J, with 5 bases in between. The length of the CDR3 is 13 residues.

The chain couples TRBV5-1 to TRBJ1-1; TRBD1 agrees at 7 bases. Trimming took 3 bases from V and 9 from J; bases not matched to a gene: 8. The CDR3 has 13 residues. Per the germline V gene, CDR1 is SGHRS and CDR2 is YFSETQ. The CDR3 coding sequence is TGCGCCAGCAGCTCAAGGCCGGGACAGAAAGCTTTCTTT. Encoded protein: CASSSRPGQKAFF.

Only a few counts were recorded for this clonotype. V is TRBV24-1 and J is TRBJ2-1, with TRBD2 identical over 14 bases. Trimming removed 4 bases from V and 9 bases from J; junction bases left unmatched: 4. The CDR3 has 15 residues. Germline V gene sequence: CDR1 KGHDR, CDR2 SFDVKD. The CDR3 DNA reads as TGTGCCACCAGTGACCCGGGACTAGCGGGGGTTGAGCAGTTCTTC. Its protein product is CATSDPGLAGVEQFF.

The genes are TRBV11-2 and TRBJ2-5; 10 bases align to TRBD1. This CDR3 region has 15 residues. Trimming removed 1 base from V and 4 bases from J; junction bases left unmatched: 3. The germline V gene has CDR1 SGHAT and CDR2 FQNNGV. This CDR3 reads CASSLGGDRGETQYF. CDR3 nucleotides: TGTGCCAGCAGCTTAGGGGGGGACAGGGGAGAGACCCAGTACTTC.

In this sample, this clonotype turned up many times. The CDR3 DNA reads as TGTGCCAGCAGTTTCGGGACAGATACGCAGTATTTT. Its translation: CASSFGTDTQYF. The V gene is TRBV12-3 or TRBV12-4, the J gene TRBJ2-3; no reliable D call. V lost 3 bases and J 3 bases, leaving 4 bases between the germline ends. This CDR3 region has 12 residues.

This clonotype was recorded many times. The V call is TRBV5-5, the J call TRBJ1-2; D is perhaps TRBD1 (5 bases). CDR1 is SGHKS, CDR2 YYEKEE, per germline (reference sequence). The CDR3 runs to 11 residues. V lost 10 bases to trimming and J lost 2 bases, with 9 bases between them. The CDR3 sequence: CASGGNYGYTF. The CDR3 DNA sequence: TGTGCCTCGGGGGGGAACTATGGCTACACCTTC.

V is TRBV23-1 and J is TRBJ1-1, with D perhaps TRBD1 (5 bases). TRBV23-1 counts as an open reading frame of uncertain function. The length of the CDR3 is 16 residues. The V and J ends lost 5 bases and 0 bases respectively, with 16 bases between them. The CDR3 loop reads CASSGDAGLVNTEAFF. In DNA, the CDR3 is TGCGCCAGCAGTGGGGATGCGGGACTCGTGAACACTGAAGCTTTCTTT.

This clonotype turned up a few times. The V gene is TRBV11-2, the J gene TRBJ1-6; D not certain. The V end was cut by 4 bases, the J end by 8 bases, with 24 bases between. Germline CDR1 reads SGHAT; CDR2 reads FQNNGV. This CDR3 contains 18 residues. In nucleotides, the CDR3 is TGTGCCAGCAGCTCAACGCGGACCATGCTTTTGCGGGATTCACCCCTCCACTTT. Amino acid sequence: CASSSTRTMLLRDSPLHF.

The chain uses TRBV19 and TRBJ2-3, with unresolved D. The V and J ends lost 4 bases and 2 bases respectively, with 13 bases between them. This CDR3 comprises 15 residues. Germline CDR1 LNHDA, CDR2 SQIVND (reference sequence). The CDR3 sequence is CASSKNTDYTDTQYF. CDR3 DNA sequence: TGTGCCAGTAGTAAAAACACCGATTACACAGATACGCAGTATTTT.

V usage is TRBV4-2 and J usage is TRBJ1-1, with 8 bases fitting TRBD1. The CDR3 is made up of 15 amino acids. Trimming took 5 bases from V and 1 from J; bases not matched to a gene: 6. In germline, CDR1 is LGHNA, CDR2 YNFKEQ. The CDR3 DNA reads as TGTGCCAGCAGCGAACCAGGGGGCAGGAACACTGAAGCTTTCTTT. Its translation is CASSEPGGRNTEAFF.

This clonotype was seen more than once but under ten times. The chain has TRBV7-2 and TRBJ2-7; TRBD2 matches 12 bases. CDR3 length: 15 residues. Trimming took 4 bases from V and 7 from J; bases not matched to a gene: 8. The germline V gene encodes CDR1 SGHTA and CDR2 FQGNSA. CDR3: CASSSSSGGAREQYF. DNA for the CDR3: TGTGCCAGCAGCTCATCTAGCGGGGGGGCGAGGGAGCAGTACTTC.

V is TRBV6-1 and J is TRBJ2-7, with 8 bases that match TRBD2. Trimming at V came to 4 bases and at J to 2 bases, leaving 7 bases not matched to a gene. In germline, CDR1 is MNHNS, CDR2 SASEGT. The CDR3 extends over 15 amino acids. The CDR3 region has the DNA TGTGCCAGCAGTGTTCCTAGCGGGCCCACCTACGAGCAGTACTTC. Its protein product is CASSVPSGPTYEQYF.

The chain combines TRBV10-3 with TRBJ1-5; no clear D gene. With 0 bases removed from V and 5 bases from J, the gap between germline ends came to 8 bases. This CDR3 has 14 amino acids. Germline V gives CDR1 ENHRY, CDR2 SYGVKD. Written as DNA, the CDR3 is TGTGCCATCAGTGAGTCCTACAAAGATCAGCCCCAGCATTTT. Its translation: CAISESYKDQPQHF.

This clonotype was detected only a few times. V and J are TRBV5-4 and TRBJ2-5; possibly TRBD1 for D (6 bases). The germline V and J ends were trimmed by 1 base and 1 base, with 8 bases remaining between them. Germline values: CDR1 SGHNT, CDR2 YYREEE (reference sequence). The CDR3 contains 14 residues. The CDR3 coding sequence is TGTGCCAGCAGCTTGCGACAGGTCCAAGAGACCCAGTACTTC. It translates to CASSLRQVQETQYF.

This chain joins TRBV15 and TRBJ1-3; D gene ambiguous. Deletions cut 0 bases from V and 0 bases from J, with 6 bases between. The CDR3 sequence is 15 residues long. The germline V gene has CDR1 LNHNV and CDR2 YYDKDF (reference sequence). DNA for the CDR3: TGTGCCACCAGCAGAGAATACGGCTCTGGAAACACCATATATTTT. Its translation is CATSREYGSGNTIYF. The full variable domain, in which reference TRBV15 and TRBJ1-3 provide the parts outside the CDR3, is DAMVIQNPRYQVTQFGKPVTLSCSQTLNHNVMYWYQQKSSQAPKLLFHYYDKDFNNEADTPDNFQSRRPNTSFCFLDIRSPGLGDTAMYLCATSREYGSGNTIYFGEGSWLTVV.

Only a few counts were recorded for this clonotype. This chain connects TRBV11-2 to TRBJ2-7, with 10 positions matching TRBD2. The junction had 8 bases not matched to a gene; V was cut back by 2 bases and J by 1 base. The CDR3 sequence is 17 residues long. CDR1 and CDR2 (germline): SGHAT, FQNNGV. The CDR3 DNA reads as TGTGCCAGCAGCTTAAGGGCTAGCGGGGGTTTTTCCTACGAGCAGTACTTC. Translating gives CASSLRASGGFSYEQYF.

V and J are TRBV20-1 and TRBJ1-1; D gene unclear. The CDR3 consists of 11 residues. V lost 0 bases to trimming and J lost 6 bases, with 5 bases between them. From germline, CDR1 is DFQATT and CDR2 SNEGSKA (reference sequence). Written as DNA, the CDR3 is TGCAGTGCTAGAGACTTCCCTGAAGCTTTCTTT. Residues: CSARDFPEAFF.

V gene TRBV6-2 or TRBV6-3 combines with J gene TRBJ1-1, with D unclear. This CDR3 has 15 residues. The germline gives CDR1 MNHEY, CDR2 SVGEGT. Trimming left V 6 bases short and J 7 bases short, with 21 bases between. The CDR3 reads CASSPQLSGRDEAFF. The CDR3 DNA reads TGTGCCAGCAGCCCGCAATTAAGTGGGAGGGATGAAGCTTTCTTT.

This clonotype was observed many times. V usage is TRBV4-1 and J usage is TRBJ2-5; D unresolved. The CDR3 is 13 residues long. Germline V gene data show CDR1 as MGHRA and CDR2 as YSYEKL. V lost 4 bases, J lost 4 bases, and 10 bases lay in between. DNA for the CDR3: TGCGCCAGCAGCCTCCTCGGACCAGAGACCCAGTACTTC. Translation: CASSLLGPETQYF.

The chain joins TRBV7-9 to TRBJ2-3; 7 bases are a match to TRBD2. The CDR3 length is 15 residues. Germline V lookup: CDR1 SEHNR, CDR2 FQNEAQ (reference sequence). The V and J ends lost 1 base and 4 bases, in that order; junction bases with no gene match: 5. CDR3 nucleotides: TGTGCCAGCAGCTTAGTAGGCGGGAGTCCAGATACGCAGTATTTT. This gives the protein CASSLVGGSPDTQYF.

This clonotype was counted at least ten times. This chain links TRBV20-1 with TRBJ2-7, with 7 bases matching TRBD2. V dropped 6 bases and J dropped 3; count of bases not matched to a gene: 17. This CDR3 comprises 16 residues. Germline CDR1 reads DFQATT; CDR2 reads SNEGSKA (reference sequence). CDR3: CSADARAGEIGYEQYF. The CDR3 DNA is TGCAGTGCCGACGCCCGGGCGGGGGAGATCGGCTACGAGCAGTACTTC.

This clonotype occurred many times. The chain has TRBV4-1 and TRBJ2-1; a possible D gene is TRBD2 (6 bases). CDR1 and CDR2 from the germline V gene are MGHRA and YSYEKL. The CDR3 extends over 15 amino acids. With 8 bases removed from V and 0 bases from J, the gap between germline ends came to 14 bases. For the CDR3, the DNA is TGCGCCAGCGCCCCCGGGGGTAGCTCCTACAATGAGCAGTTCTTC. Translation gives CASAPGGSSYNEQFF.

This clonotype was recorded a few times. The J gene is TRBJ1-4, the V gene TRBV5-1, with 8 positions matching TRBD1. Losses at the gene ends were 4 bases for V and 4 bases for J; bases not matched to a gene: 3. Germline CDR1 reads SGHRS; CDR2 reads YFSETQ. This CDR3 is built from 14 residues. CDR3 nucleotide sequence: TGCGCCAGCAGCGCGGACAGGGTTAATGAAAAACTGTTTTTT. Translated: CASSADRVNEKLFF.

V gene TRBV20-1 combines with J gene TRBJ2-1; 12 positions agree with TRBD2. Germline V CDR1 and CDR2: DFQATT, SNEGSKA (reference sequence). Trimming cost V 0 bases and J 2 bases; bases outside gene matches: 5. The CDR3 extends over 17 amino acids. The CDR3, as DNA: TGCAGTGCTAGAGATCGGACTAGCGGGAAGACCTACAATGAGCAGTTCTTC. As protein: CSARDRTSGKTYNEQFF.

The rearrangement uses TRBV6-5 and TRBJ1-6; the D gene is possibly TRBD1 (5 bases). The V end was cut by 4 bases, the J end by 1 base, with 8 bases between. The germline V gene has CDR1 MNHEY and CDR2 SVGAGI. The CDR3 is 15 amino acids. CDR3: CASSSGGSYNSPLHF. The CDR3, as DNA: TGTGCCAGCAGTTCTGGGGGGTCCTATAATTCACCCCTCCACTTT.

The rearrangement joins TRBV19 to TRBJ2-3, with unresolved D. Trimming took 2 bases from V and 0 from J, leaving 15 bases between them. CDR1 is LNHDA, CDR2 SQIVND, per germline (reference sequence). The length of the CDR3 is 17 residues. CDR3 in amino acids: CASSISILARSTDTQYF. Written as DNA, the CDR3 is TGTGCCAGTAGTATATCGATTTTAGCCAGAAGCACAGATACGCAGTATTTT.

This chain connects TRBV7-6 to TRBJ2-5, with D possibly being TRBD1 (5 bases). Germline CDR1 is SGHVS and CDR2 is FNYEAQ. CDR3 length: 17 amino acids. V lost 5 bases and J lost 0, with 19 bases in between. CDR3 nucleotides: TGTGCCAGCAGCCCACCATCCCCGCAAGGGGACCAAGAGACCCAGTACTTC. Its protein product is CASSPPSPQGDQETQYF. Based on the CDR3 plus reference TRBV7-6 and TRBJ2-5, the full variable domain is GAGVSQSPRYKVTKRGQDVALRCDPISGHVSLYWYRQALGQGPEFLTYFNYEAQQDKSGLPNDRFSAERPEGSISTLTIQRTEQRDSAMYRCASSPPSPQGDQETQYFGPGTRLLVL.

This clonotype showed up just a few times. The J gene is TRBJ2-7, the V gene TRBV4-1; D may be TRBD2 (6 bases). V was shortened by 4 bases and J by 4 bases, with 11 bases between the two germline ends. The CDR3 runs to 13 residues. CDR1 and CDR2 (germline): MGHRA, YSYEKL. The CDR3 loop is CASSPWGEYEQYF. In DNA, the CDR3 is TGCGCCAGCAGCCCGTGGGGGGAATACGAGCAGTACTTC.

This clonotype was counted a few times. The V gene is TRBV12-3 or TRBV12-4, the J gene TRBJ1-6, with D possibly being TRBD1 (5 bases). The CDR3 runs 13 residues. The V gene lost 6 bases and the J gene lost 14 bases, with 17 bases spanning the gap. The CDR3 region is CASSLVGQGTLHF. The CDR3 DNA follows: TGTGCCAGCAGCCTAGTAGGGCAGGGTACCCTCCACTTT.

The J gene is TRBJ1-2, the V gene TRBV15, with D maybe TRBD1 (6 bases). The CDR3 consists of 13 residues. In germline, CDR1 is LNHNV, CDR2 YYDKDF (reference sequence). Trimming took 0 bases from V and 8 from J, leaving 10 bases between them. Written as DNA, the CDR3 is TGTGCCACCAGCAGAGAGAAGGGGGTCGGCTACACCTTC. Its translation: CATSREKGVGYTF.